The 22 T cell receptor beta chains below were found in one sample sequenced in a study of cytomegalovirus exposure and HLA in healthy donors. With 60 Vbeta and 13 Jbeta primers, the PCR was carried out. Repertoires were generated with immunoSEQ multiplex PCR, while TCRdb's copy carries only in-frame clones and drops some. Among roughly 100,000 clones listed, 65% to 80% were seen once. The sample comprised PBMCs. The receptor set was obtained from a woman in her 50s in good health and CMV-seropositive.

The gene calls are TRBV19 and TRBJ1-5, with TRBD1 matching over 9 bases. Losses at the gene ends were 6 bases for V and 7 bases for J; bases not matched to a gene: 13. The CDR3 loop spans 16 amino acids. Germline CDR1 is LNHDA and CDR2 is SQIVND (reference sequence). As DNA, the CDR3 is TGTGCCAGTAGCCGAGACAGGGGGGCCGAGGGCCAGCCCCAGCATTTT. Protein sequence: CASSRDRGAEGQPQHF.

The rearrangement links TRBV7-9 to TRBJ2-6; D is undetermined. This CDR3 region has 15 residues. V was cut by 1 base and J by 4 bases, with 8 bases left in between. The germline gives CDR1 SEHNR, CDR2 FQNEAQ (reference sequence). The CDR3 sequence is CASSLGSAGANVLTF. CDR3 nucleotides: TGTGCCAGCAGCTTAGGTAGTGCCGGGGCCAACGTCCTGACTTTC.

The chain couples TRBV27 to TRBJ2-3; a weak D match, TRBD1 (5 bases). Trimming pared 6 bases from V and 1 base from J, leaving 14 bases between. The CDR3 loop spans 15 amino acids. Germline V gene data show CDR1 as MNHEY and CDR2 as SMNVEV (reference sequence). The CDR3 sequence: CASSRREARTDTQYF. CDR3 DNA sequence: TGTGCCAGCAGCCGCAGGGAAGCCCGCACAGATACGCAGTATTTT.

J is TRBJ2-7 and V is TRBV6-4; TRBD2 aligns across 12 bases. Trimming cost V 7 bases and J 0 bases; bases outside gene matches: 10. The CDR3 totals 17 residues. CDR1 is MRHNA and CDR2 is SNTAGT in the germline V gene. The CDR3 is CASNRLAGDKSSYEQYF. The CDR3 nucleotides read TGTGCCAGCAACCGACTAGCGGGGGATAAGAGCTCCTACGAGCAGTACTTC.

The J gene is TRBJ1-1, the V gene TRBV7-9; no firm D call. V lost 10 bases to trimming and J lost 3 bases, with 12 bases between them. CDR3 length: 12 amino acids. Germline V gene data show CDR1 as SEHNR and CDR2 as FQNEAQ (reference sequence). The CDR3 DNA sequence: TGTGCCACCCGGTTCGGTTACACTGAAGCTTTCTTT. It codes for CATRFGYTEAFF.

The chain employs TRBV18 and TRBJ1-5, with D possibly being TRBD1 (5 bases). V lost 1 base and J 9 bases, leaving 10 bases between the germline ends. Per germline, CDR1 KGHSH and CDR2 LQKENI. The CDR3 is 13 residues long. CDR3 residues: CASSPLGEGPQHF. The CDR3 DNA sequence: TGTGCCAGCTCACCACTAGGGGAAGGGCCCCAGCATTTT.

CDR3 protein: CASSPSPFANTGELFF. CDR3 coding DNA: TGTGCCAGCAGTCCCAGTCCGTTCGCGAACACCGGGGAGCTGTTTTTT. The V and J genes are TRBV28 and TRBJ2-2; D unclear. This CDR3 contains 16 residues. Germline CDR1 and CDR2: MDHEN and SYDVKM. The V gene lost 5 bases and the J gene lost 0 bases, with 13 bases spanning the gap. Full variable domain (remainder filled in from reference TRBV28 and TRBJ2-2): DVKVTQSSRYLVKRTGEKVFLECVQDMDHENMFWYRQDPGLGLRLIYFSYDVKMKEKGDIPEGYSVSREKKERFSLILESASTNQTSMYLCASSPSPFANTGELFFGEGSRLTVL.

The rearrangement links TRBV28 to TRBJ1-2; a possible D gene is TRBD1 (6 bases). V gave up 3 bases and J gave up 5 bases, with 16 bases separating them. The CDR3 is made up of 15 amino acids. Per germline, CDR1 MDHEN and CDR2 SYDVKM. The CDR3 reads CASSFLGRQGYGYTF. CDR3 nucleotide sequence: TGTGCCAGCAGTTTTTTAGGCCGGCAGGGGTATGGCTACACCTTC.

This clone was counted a single time. The genes are TRBV30 and TRBJ1-2; 8 bases are shared with TRBD1. Germline V gene lookup returns CDR1 GTSNPN and CDR2 SVGIG (reference sequence). With V trimmed by 0 bases and J by 5 bases, 8 bases remained unmatched. This CDR3 is 15 amino acids long. DNA for the CDR3: TGTGCCTGGAGTGTAAGGGCAGGGGGCGCGTATGGCTACACCTTC. Residues: CAWSVRAGGAYGYTF. The full variable domain, its missing parts supplied by reference TRBV30 and TRBJ1-2, is SQTIHQWPATLVQPVGSPLSLECTVEGTSNPNLYWYRQAAGRGLQLLFYSVGIGQISSEVPQNLSASRPQDRQFILSSKKLLLSDSGFYLCAWSVRAGGAYGYTFGSGTRLTVV.

J is TRBJ2-1 and V is TRBV5-5; TRBD1 matches 7 bases. The CDR3 consists of 15 residues. The J segment lost 2 bases and the V segment lost 0 bases, leaving 2 bases of the junction unmatched. Germline V gene data show CDR1 as SGHKS and CDR2 as YYEKEE (reference sequence). This CDR3 reads CASSLAQGPYNEQFF. CDR3 in DNA: TGTGCCAGCAGCTTGGCACAGGGGCCCTACAATGAGCAGTTCTTC. Complete variable domain (other parts from reference TRBV5-5 and TRBJ2-1): DAGVTQSPTHLIKTRGQQVTLRCSPISGHKSVSWYQQVLGQGPQFIFQYYEKEERGRGNFPDRFSARQFPNYSSELNVNALLLGDSALYLCASSLAQGPYNEQFFGPGTRLTVL.

Many counts were recorded for this clone. The gene calls are TRBV5-4 and TRBJ1-1; D is ambiguous. Germline CDR1 SGHNT, CDR2 YYREEE (reference sequence). CDR3 length: 13 residues. Trimming cost V 4 bases and J 0 bases, with 7 bases left between them. The DNA for the CDR3 is TGTGCCAGCAGCGCCGGGATGAACACTGAAGCTTTCTTT. This sequence encodes CASSAGMNTEAFF.

A few counts support this clone. This chain links TRBV15 with TRBJ1-4, with D possibly matching TRBD1 (5 bases). The germline V and J ends were trimmed by 4 bases and 10 bases, with 13 bases remaining between them. In germline, CDR1 is LNHNV, CDR2 YYDKDF (reference sequence). The CDR3 is 13 amino acids. The CDR3 loop reads CATSIQGPLKLFF. The CDR3 nucleotides read TGTGCCACCAGCATCCAGGGCCCCTTAAAACTGTTTTTT.

The gene calls are TRBV6-5 and TRBJ2-3; 10 bases line up with TRBD2. The CDR3 spans 14 residues. Germline CDR1 reads MNHEY; CDR2 reads SVGAGI. V lost 2 bases, J lost 6 bases, and 2 bases stayed unmatched. CDR3 amino acids: CASSYETSGDTQYF. The CDR3 nucleotides read TGTGCCAGCAGTTACGAGACTAGCGGGGATACGCAGTATTTT.

J is TRBJ2-7 and V is TRBV15; D not resolved. V lost 6 bases to trimming and J lost 2 bases, with 14 bases between them. This CDR3 has 14 amino acids. Per the germline V gene, CDR1 is LNHNV and CDR2 is YYDKDF (reference sequence). In nucleotides, the CDR3 is TGTGCCACCAGGCAGCCGCAGGTTCCCTACGAGCAGTACTTC. This codes for CATRQPQVPYEQYF.

The rearrangement uses TRBV9 and TRBJ2-5, with 8 bases identical to TRBD1. This CDR3 is built from 16 residues. Trimming cost V 7 bases and J 4 bases; bases outside gene matches: 15. Germline assignment: CDR1 SGDLS and CDR2 YYNGEE. In nucleotides, the CDR3 is TGTGCCAGCTCTAGCCTCGGACAGGGTGGGGGAGAGACCCAGTACTTC. This gives the protein CASSSLGQGGGETQYF.

The chain employs TRBV27 and TRBJ1-1; D is undetermined. V dropped 2 bases and J dropped 1 base, with 8 bases sitting between them. Germline-derived CDR1 and CDR2 are MNHEY and SMNVEV (reference sequence). The CDR3 covers 14 residues. In DNA, the CDR3 is TGTGCCAGCAGTTTAGAGGGATGGAACACTGAAGCTTTCTTT. Translated, it gives CASSLEGWNTEAFF.

This clone has just one count. V gene TRBV5-8 combines with J gene TRBJ1-1; D is unclear. The germline CDR1 and CDR2 sequences are SGHTS and YDEGEE. V was shortened by 5 bases and J by 1 base, with 18 bases between the two germline ends. This CDR3 contains 16 residues. CDR3 protein: CASSWRATFGNTEAFF. The CDR3 coding sequence is TGTGCCAGCAGTTGGAGGGCTACCTTTGGGAACACTGAAGCTTTCTTT. The variable domain in full, with the rest retrieved from reference TRBV5-8 and TRBJ1-1, is EAGVTQSPTHLIKTRGQQATLRCSPISGHTSVYWYQQALGLGLQFLLWYDEGEERNRGNFPPRFSGRQFPNYSSELNVNALELEDSALYLCASSWRATFGNTEAFFGQGTRLTVV.

To note about this clone: Here the CDR3 omits its conserved ending phenylalanine or tryptophan, so a read error is the likely source. The DNA is left out, because the CDR3 cannot be placed on it with certainty; the CDR3 is given as TCRdb lists it. This rearrangement joins TRBV9 to TRBJ2-7; the D call in the table, TRBD2, was not verified against the DNA. Germline V gene sequence: CDR1 SGDLS, CDR2 YYNGEE. The CDR3 is 12 residues long, counting both termini. The CDR3 loop is CASSQSPGGQRL.

This chain links TRBV11-3 with TRBJ1-2; tentatively, D is TRBD1 (6 bases). The V and J ends lost 5 bases and 3 bases respectively, with 16 bases between them. The CDR3 runs to 15 residues. CDR1 and CDR2 from the germline V gene are SGHNT and YENEEA. The CDR3 sequence is CASSQAVSGDYGYTF. CDR3 coding DNA: TGTGCCAGCAGCCAAGCTGTGTCAGGGGACTATGGCTACACCTTC. Based on the CDR3 plus reference TRBV11-3 and TRBJ1-2, the full variable domain is EAGVVQSPRYKIIEKKQPVAFWCNPISGHNTLYWYLQNLGQGPELLIRYENEEAVDDSQLPKDRFSAERLKGVDSTLKIQPAELGDSAVYLCASSQAVSGDYGYTFGSGTRLTVV.

This chain connects TRBV19 to TRBJ1-5; possibly TRBD1 for D (5 bases). Germline assignment: CDR1 LNHDA and CDR2 SQIVND (reference sequence). The CDR3 spans 18 residues. V lost 4 bases, J lost 6 bases, and 25 bases lay in between. The chain's CDR3 is CASSTEGREGGGRQPQHF. The CDR3 bases are TGTGCCAGTAGTACGGAGGGGAGGGAAGGTGGTGGTCGTCAGCCCCAGCATTTT.

This clone was counted a few times. The gene calls are TRBV5-1 and TRBJ1-4; TRBD1 matches at 8 bases. The CDR3 is 16 amino acids. V trimming: 0 bases; J trimming: 4 bases; junction bases outside the gene matches: 5. CDR1 and CDR2 from the germline V gene are SGHRS and YFSETQ. This chain's CDR3 is CASSLAGQGNNEKLFF. The CDR3 DNA is TGCGCCAGCAGCTTGGCCGGACAGGGAAATAATGAAAAACTGTTTTTT.

A few counts support this clone. Because the CDR3's place on the DNA is in doubt, the DNA is left out and the CDR3 is given as listed by TCRdb. The rearrangement links TRBV12-1 to TRBJ1-3. TRBV12-1 constitutes a pseudogene. The CDR3 comprises 16 residues, both ends counted. This CDR3 reads CASSFAPGSSGNTIYF.